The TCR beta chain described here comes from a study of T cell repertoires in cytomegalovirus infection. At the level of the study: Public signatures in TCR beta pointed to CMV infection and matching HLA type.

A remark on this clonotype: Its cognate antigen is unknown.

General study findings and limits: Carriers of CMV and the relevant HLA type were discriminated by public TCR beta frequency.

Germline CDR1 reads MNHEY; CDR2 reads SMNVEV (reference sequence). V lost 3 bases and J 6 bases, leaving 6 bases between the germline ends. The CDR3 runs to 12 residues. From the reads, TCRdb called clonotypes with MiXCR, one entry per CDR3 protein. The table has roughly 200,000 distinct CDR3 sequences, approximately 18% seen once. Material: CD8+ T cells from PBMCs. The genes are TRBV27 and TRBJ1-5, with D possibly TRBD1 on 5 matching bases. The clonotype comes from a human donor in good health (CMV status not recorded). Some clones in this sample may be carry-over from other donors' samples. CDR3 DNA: TGTGCCAGCAGTTTTGGGGGTCAGCCCCAGCATTTT. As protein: CASSFGGQPQHF.